This T cell receptor (beta chain) came from a study of control samples from healthy donors and cancer patients. Measured with immunoSEQ multiplex PCR; TCRdb has only the in-frame clones, and not every one. The sample records 120,000 to 150,000 clones, about 88% being singletons. The CDR3 runs 16 residues. With 4 bases clipped from V and 5 bases from J, the junction kept 6 bases outside the gene matches. Germline V lookup: CDR1 SGDLS, CDR2 YYNGEE. The V call is TRBV9, the J call TRBJ2-2; 12 positions agree with TRBD2. Specimen: blood. The receptor's source is a woman aged 30 to 39 in good health. As DNA, the CDR3 is TGTGCCAGCAGCCCGGGACTAGCGGGCCAAACCGGGGAGCTGTTTTTT. This gives the protein CASSPGLAGQTGELFF.